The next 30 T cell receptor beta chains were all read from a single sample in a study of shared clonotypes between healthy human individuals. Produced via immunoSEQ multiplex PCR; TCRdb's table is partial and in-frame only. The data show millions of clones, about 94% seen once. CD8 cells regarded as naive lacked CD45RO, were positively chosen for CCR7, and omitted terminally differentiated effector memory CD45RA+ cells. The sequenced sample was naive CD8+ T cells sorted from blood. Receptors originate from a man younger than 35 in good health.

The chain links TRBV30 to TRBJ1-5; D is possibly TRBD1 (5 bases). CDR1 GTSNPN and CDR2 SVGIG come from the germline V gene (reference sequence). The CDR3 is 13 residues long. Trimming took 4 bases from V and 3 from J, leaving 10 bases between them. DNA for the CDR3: TGTGCCTGGACAGGGAGTAACAATCAGCCCCAGCATTTT. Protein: CAWTGSNNQPQHF.

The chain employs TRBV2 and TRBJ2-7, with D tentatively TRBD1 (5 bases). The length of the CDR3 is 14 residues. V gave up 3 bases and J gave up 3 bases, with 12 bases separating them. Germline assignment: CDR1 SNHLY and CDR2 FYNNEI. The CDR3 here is CASSESTVDYEQYF. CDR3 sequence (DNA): TGTGCCAGCAGTGAGTCGACAGTTGACTACGAGCAGTACTTC.

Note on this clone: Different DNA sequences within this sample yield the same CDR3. CDR3 region: CASSLGTASNQPQHF. The CDR3 nucleotides read TGTGCCAGCAGCTTAGGGACAGCAAGCAATCAGCCCCAGCATTTT. V and J are TRBV7-9 and TRBJ1-5, with a tentative D call TRBD1 (6 bases). The germline V gene has CDR1 SEHNR and CDR2 FQNEAQ (reference sequence). This CDR3 is built from 15 residues. V lost 1 base to trimming and J lost 1 base, with 8 bases between them. The complete variable domain, with remaining parts taken from reference TRBV7-9 and TRBJ1-5, reads DTGVSQNPRHKITKRGQNVTFRCDPISEHNRLYWYRQTLGQGPEFLTYFQNEAQLEKSRLLSDRFSAERPKGSFSTLEIQRTEQGDSAMYLCASSLGTASNQPQHFGDGTRLSIL.

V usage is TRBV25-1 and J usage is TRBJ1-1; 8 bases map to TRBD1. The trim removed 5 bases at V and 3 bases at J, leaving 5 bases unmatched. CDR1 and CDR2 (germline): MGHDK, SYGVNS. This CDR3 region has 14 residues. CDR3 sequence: CASSTGQGHTEAFF. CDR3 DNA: TGTGCCAGCAGTACTGGACAGGGCCACACTGAAGCTTTCTTT.

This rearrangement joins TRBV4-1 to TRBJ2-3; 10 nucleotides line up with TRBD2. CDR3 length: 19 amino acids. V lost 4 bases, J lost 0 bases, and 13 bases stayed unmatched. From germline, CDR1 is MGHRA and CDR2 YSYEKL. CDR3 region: CASSPGGSGGSTSTDTQYF. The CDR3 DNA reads TGCGCCAGCAGCCCCGGGGGTAGCGGGGGGTCCACTAGCACAGATACGCAGTATTTT.

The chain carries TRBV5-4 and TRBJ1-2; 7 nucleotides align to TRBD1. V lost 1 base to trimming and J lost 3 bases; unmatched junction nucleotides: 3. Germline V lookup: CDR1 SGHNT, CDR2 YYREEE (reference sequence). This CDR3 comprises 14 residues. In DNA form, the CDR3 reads TGTGCCAGCAGCTTGCAGGGGGAGCACTATGGCTACACCTTC. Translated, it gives CASSLQGEHYGYTF.

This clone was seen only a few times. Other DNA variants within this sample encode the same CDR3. The CDR3 region is CASSVGQGITEAFF. The CDR3 bases are TGTGCCAGCAGCGTAGGGCAGGGAATCACTGAAGCTTTCTTT. V is TRBV9 and J is TRBJ1-1; TRBD1 is a possible D gene (5 bases). Germline V CDR1 and CDR2: SGDLS, YYNGEE. The CDR3 has 14 residues. The V end was cut by 0 bases, the J end by 4 bases, with 10 bases between.

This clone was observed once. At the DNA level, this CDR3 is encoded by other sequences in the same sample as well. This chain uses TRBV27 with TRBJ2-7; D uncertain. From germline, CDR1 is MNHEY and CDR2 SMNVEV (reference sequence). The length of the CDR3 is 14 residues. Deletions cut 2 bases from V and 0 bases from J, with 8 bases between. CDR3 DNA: TGTGCCAGCAGTTTAAAGGCTAGCTCCTACGAGCAGTACTTC. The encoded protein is CASSLKASSYEQYF.

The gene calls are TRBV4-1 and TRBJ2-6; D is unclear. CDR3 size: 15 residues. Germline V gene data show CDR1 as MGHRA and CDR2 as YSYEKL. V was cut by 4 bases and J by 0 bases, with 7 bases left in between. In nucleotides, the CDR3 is TGCGCCAGCAGCCTCTATTACTCTGGGGCCAACGTCCTGACTTTC. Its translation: CASSLYYSGANVLTF.

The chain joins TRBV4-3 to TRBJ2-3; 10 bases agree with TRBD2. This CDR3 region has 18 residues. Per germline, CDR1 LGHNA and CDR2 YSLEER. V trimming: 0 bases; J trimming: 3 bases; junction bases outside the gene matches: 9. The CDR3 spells CASSQDVIAGGGTDTQYF. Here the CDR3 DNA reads TGCGCCAGCAGCCAAGATGTAATAGCGGGAGGAGGGACAGATACGCAGTATTTT.

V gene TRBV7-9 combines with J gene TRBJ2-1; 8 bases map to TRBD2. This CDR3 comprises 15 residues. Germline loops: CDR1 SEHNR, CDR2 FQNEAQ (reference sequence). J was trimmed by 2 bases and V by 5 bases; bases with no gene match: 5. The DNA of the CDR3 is TGTGCCAGCAGCGGGGGACTAGTGCCCTACAATGAGCAGTTCTTC. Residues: CASSGGLVPYNEQFF.

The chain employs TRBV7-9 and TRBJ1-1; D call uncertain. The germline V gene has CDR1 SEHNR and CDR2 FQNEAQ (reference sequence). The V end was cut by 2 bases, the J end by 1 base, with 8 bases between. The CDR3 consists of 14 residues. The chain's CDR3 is CASSLTAGNTEAFF. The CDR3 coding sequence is TGTGCCAGCAGCTTAACGGCCGGGAACACTGAAGCTTTCTTT.

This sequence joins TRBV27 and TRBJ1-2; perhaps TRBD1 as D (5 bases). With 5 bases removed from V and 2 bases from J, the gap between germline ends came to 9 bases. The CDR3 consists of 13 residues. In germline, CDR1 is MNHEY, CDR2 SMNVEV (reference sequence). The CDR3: CASSVRQNYGYTF. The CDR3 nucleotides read TGTGCCAGCAGTGTACGACAGAACTATGGCTACACCTTC.

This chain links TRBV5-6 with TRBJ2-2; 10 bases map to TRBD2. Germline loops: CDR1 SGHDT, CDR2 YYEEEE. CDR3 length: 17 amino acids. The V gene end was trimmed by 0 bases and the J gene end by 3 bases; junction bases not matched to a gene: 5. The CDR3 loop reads CASSLGTSGWYTGELFF. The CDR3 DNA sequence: TGTGCCAGCAGCTTGGGGACTAGCGGTTGGTACACCGGGGAGCTGTTTTTT.

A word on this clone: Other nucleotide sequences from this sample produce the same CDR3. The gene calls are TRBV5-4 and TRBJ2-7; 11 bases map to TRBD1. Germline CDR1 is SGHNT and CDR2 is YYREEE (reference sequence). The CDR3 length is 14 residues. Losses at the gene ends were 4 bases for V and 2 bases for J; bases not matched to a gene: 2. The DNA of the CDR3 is TGTGCCAGCAGCCCGGGACAGGGGGCCTACGAGCAGTACTTC. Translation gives CASSPGQGAYEQYF.

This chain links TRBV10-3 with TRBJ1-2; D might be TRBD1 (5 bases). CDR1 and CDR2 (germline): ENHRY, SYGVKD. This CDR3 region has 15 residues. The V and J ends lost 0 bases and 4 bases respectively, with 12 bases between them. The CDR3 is CAISESEGPLYGYTF. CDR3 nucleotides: TGTGCCATCAGTGAGTCCGAGGGGCCCCTCTATGGCTACACCTTC.

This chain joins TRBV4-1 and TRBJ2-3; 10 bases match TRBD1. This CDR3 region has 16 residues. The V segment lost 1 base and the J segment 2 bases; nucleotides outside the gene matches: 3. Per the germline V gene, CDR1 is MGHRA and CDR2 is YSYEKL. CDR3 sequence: CASSQGGQGPTDTQYF. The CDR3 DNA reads TGCGCCAGCAGCCAAGGGGGACAGGGGCCCACAGATACGCAGTATTTT.

The chain's CDR3 is CASRDPGTSYEQYF. DNA of the CDR3: TGTGCCAGCAGGGACCCGGGAACTTCCTACGAGCAGTACTTC. The gene calls are TRBV27 and TRBJ2-7; D is possibly TRBD2 (5 bases). The CDR3 runs to 14 residues. The germline V and J ends were trimmed by 6 bases and 1 base, with 13 bases remaining between them. Germline V gene sequence: CDR1 MNHEY, CDR2 SMNVEV (reference sequence).

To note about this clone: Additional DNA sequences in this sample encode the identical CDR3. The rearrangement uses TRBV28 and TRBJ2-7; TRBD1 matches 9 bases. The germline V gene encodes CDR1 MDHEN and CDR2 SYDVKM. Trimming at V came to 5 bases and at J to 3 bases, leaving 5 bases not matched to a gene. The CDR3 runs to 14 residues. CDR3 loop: CASSGRQGGYEQYF. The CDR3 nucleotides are TGTGCCAGCAGTGGGAGACAGGGGGGCTACGAGCAGTACTTC.

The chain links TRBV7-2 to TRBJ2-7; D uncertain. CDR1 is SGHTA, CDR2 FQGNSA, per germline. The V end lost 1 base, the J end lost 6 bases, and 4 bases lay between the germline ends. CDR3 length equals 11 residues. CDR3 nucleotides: TGTGCCAGCAGCTTAGAAAGCGAGCAGTACTTC. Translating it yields CASSLESEQYF.

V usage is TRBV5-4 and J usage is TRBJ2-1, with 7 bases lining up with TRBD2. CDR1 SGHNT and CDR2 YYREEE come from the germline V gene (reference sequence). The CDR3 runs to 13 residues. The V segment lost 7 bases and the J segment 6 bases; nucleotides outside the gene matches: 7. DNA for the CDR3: TGTGCCAGCTTGGGAGGGAGTAGCAATGAGCAGTTCTTC. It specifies CASLGGSSNEQFF.

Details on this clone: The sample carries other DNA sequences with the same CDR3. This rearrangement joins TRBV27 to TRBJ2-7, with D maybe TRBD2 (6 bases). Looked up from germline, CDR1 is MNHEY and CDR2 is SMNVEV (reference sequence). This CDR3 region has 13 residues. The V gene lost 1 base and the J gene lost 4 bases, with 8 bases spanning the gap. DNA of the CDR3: TGTGCCAGCAGTTTATTGGGGGGATACGAGCAGTACTTC. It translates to CASSLLGGYEQYF.

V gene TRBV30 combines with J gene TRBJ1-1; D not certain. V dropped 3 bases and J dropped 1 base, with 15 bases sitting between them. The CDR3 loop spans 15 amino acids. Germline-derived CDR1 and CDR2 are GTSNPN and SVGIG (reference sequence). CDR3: CAWRPGAEGNTEAFF. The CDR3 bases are TGTGCCTGGAGGCCCGGAGCGGAGGGGAACACTGAAGCTTTCTTT.

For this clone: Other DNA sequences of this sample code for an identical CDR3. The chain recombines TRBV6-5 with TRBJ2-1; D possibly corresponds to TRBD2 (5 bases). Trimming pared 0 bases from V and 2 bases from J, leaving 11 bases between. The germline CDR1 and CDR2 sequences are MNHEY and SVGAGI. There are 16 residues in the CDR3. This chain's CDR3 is CASSYSVGEAYNEQFF. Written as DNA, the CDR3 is TGTGCCAGCAGTTACTCGGTCGGGGAAGCCTACAATGAGCAGTTCTTC.

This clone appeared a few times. This chain's CDR3 is CASTLPPTF. The CDR3 DNA reads TGTGCCAGCACCCTACCCCCCACCTTC. The V and J genes are TRBV11-3 and TRBJ1-2; D remains unclear. The CDR3 sequence is 9 residues long. CDR1 is SGHNT and CDR2 is YENEEA in the germline V gene. Trimming shortened V by 7 bases and J by 13 bases, and 10 bases separated the two germline ends.

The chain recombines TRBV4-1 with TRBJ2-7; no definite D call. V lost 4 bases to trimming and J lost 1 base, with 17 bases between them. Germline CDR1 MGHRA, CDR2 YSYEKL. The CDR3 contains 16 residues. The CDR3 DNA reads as TGCGCCAGCAGCCTCGTTTCTCCCGGGTTATCCTACGAGCAGTACTTC. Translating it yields CASSLVSPGLSYEQYF.

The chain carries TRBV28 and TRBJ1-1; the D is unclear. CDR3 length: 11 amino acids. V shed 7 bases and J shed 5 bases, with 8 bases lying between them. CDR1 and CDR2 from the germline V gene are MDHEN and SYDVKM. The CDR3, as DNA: TGTGCCAGCAAAGACGGGACTGAAGCTTTCTTT. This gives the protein CASKDGTEAFF.

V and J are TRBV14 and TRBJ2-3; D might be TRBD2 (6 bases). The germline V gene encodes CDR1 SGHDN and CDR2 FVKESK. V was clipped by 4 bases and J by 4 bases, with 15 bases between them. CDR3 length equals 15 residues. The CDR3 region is CASSRRDSIPDTQYF. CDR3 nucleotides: TGTGCCAGCAGCCGCCGGGACTCGATCCCAGATACGCAGTATTTT.

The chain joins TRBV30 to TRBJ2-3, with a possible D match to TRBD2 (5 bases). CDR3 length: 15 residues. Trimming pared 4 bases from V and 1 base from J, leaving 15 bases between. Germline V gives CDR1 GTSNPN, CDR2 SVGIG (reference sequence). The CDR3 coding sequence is TGTGCCTGGATGAGATTGTCAGCGGGCACAGATACGCAGTATTTT. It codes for CAWMRLSAGTDTQYF.

CDR3 DNA: TGTGCCAGCAGCTCGGTAGGGGCAGCCTACGAGCAGTACTTC. It codes for CASSSVGAAYEQYF. J is TRBJ2-7 and V is TRBV6-6; tentative D call: TRBD1 (5 bases). The ends were cut back, 6 bases at V and 2 bases at J, with 14 bases in the middle. CDR1 is MNHNY, CDR2 SVGAGI, per germline (reference sequence). The length of the CDR3 is 14 residues.